This passage covers 8 T cell receptor beta chains from one sample sequenced in a study of blood T cell repertoires in COVID-19. TCRdb keeps only in-frame clones here, not all; method: immunoSEQ multiplex PCR. The table lists 280,000 or so clones, roughly 90% of them singletons. The sequenced sample was PBMCs or T cells enriched from blood (not recorded which). These receptors were collected from a woman in her forties or fifties who had been exposed to COVID-19.

The chain joins TRBV28 to TRBJ1-4, with D unclear. Germline CDR1 is MDHEN and CDR2 is SYDVKM. The CDR3 is 15 amino acids. The V and J ends lost 5 bases and 8 bases respectively, with 18 bases between them. The CDR3 here is CASSPSRGGEEKLFF. The CDR3 DNA reads TGTGCCAGCAGTCCCTCCCGTGGTGGGGAGGAAAAACTGTTTTTT.

The chain links TRBV28 to TRBJ1-5; tentative D call: TRBD1 (5 bases). Germline CDR1 reads MDHEN; CDR2 reads SYDVKM. This CDR3 is 14 amino acids long. With 8 bases removed from V and 6 bases from J, the gap between germline ends came to 17 bases. Here the CDR3 DNA reads TGTGCCAGCCAAAAAGGACATTTCACTCAGCCCCAGCATTTT. Protein: CASQKGHFTQPQHF.

For the CDR3, the DNA is TGTGCCAGCAGTTCTTTCGCAGGGTTGGGGATATACGAGCAGTACTTC. Amino acid sequence: CASSSFAGLGIYEQYF. This chain links TRBV28 with TRBJ2-7; maybe TRBD1 (5 bases). CDR1 is MDHEN, CDR2 SYDVKM, per germline. The CDR3 has 16 residues. V dropped 4 bases and J dropped 4 bases, with 20 bases sitting between them.

The rearrangement uses TRBV18 and TRBJ1-5, with D possibly being TRBD1 (5 bases). CDR1 and CDR2 from the germline V gene are KGHSH and LQKENI. Trimming left V 0 bases short and J 5 bases short, with 17 bases between. The CDR3 runs 17 residues. The CDR3 loop is CASSPPIAVPGDQPQHF. CDR3 nucleotide sequence: TGTGCCAGCTCACCACCGATCGCGGTCCCGGGGGATCAGCCCCAGCATTTT.

V is TRBV28 and J is TRBJ2-2, with a weak D call TRBD1 (6 bases). The V end lost 5 bases, the J end lost 6 bases, and 19 bases lay between the germline ends. Germline CDR1 reads MDHEN; CDR2 reads SYDVKM. This CDR3 spans 16 amino acids. Here the CDR3 reads CASSPTPEKGAGELFF. The CDR3, as DNA: TGTGCCAGCAGTCCGACTCCCGAAAAGGGGGCCGGGGAGCTGTTTTTT.

CDR3 coding DNA: TGTGCCAGCAGCTTAGAGGGGGCTCAGCCCCAGCATTTT. Its protein product is CASSLEGAQPQHF. The chain employs TRBV7-9 and TRBJ1-5; 7 bases agree with TRBD1. The CDR3 is 13 amino acids. Looked up from germline, CDR1 is SEHNR and CDR2 is FQNEAQ (reference sequence). After removal of 1 base from V and 6 bases from J, the junction contained 0 bases not matched to a gene.

The rearrangement joins TRBV4-2 to TRBJ2-5, with D perhaps TRBD2 (5 bases). Germline V lookup: CDR1 LGHNA, CDR2 YNFKEQ. Trimming removed 2 bases from V and 5 bases from J, with 9 bases in between. This CDR3 has 13 amino acids. Here the CDR3 reads CASSQITGETQYF. The DNA of the CDR3 is TGTGCCAGCAGCCAAATAACGGGGGAGACCCAGTACTTC.

V gene TRBV27 combines with J gene TRBJ1-4, with 7 bases that match TRBD1. The V segment lost 8 bases and the J segment 7 bases; nucleotides outside the gene matches: 10. CDR3 length: 14 amino acids. Germline V gene lookup returns CDR1 MNHEY and CDR2 SMNVEV (reference sequence). CDR3: CASVDREDFEKLFF. DNA for the CDR3: TGTGCCAGCGTTGACAGGGAGGATTTTGAAAAACTGTTTTTT.